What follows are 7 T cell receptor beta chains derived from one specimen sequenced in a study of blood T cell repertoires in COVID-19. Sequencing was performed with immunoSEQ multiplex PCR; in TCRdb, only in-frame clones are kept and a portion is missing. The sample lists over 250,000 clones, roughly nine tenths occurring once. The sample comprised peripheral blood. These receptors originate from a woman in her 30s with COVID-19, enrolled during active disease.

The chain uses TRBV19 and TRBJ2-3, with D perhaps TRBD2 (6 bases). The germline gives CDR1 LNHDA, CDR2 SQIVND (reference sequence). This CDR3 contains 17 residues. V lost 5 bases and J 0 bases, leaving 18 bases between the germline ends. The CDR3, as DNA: TGTGCCAGTAGTCCTACGGGAGTTAGAGGGAGCACAGATACGCAGTATTTT. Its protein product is CASSPTGVRGSTDTQYF.

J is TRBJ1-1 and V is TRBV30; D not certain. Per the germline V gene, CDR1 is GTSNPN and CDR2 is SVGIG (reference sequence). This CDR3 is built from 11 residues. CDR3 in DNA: TGTGCTTTCCGGGTGAACACTGAAGCTTTCTTT. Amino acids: CAFRVNTEAFF.

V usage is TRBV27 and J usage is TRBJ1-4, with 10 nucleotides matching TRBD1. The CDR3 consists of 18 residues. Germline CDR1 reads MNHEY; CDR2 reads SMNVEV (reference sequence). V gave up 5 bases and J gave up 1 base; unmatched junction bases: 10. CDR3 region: CASSLRQTGGLTNEKLFF. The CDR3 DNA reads TGTGCCAGCAGTCTACGACAGACAGGGGGCCTAACTAATGAAAAACTGTTTTTT.

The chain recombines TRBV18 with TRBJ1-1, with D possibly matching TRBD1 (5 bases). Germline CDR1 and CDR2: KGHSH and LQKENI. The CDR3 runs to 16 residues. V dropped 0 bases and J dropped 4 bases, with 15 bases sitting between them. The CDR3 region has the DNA TGTGCCAGCTCACCACCGCAGGGTATAAGATTCACTGAAGCTTTCTTT. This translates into CASSPPQGIRFTEAFF.

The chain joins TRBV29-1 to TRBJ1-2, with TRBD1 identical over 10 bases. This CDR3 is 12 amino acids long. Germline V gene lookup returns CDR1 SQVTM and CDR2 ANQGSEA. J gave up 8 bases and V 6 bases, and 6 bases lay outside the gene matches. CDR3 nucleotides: TGCAGCGTCGGCGACAGGGGGCAGGGCTACACCTTC. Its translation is CSVGDRGQGYTF.

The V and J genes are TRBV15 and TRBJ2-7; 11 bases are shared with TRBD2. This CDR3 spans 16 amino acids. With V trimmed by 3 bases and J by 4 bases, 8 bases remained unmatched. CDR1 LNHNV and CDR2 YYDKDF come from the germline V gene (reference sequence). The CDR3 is CATSSLRTSGRYEQYF. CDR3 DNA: TGTGCCACCAGCAGTCTGCGAACTAGCGGGAGATACGAGCAGTACTTC.

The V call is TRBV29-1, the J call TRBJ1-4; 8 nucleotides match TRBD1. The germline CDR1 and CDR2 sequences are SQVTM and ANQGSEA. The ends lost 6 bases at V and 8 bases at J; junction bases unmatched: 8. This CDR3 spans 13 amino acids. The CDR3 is CSVTGETVEKLFF. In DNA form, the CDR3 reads TGCAGCGTGACAGGGGAAACGGTCGAAAAACTGTTTTTT.